One and the same sample provided the 32 T cell receptor beta chains below, sequenced in a study of blood T cell repertoires in COVID-19. The table came from immunoSEQ multiplex PCR; TCRdb's copy has only in-frame clones and leaves some out. The table shows 95,000 to 100,000 clones, with approximately 84% occurring only once. Source material: peripheral blood. Source of these receptors: a woman older than 75 with acute or convalescent COVID-19.

The chain has TRBV7-2 and TRBJ2-3, with a weak D call TRBD1 (6 bases). The CDR3 has 14 residues. V lost 5 bases to trimming and J lost 4 bases, with 13 bases between them. Germline assignment: CDR1 SGHTA and CDR2 FQGNSA. The CDR3 region is CASSPQGRADTQYF. Here the CDR3 DNA reads TGTGCCAGCAGCCCACAGGGAAGAGCAGATACGCAGTATTTT.

Worth noting for this clone: Mismatch with germline at one junction end may stem from a read error. V usage is TRBV7-9 and J usage is TRBJ2-2; D is possibly TRBD1 (5 bases). The germline gives CDR1 SEHNR, CDR2 FQNEAQ (reference sequence). The CDR3 is made up of 14 amino acids. CDR3 coding DNA: TGTGCCAGCAGCTTAGTGACGGACACGGGGGAGCTGTTTTTT. This codes for CASSLVTDTGELFF.

CDR3 region: CASSIGHTGNTIYF. The CDR3, as DNA: TGTGCCAGCAGCATAGGACATACTGGAAACACCATATATTTT. This chain uses TRBV11-2 with TRBJ1-3, with D possibly being TRBD1 (5 bases). With 5 bases removed from V and 2 bases from J, the gap between germline ends came to 10 bases. Germline CDR1 SGHAT, CDR2 FQNNGV. This CDR3 contains 14 residues.

The CDR3 reads CASSEASRYTF. The CDR3 DNA follows: TGTGCCAGCAGTGAAGCGTCCAGGTACACCTTC. The V call is TRBV2, the J call TRBJ1-2, with D unclear. Trimming pared 0 bases from V and 11 bases from J, leaving 7 bases between. Germline V gene sequence: CDR1 SNHLY, CDR2 FYNNEI. This CDR3 has 11 amino acids.

The rearrangement links TRBV5-5 to TRBJ1-5; a weak D match, TRBD1 (5 bases). Germline loops: CDR1 SGHKS, CDR2 YYEKEE (reference sequence). V was pared by 4 bases and J by 0 bases, with 17 bases between. The CDR3 contains 17 residues. The CDR3 DNA follows: TGTGCCAGCAGCCGGGGGGGGGTCCCCAATAGCAATCAGCCCCAGCATTTT. Amino acids: CASSRGGVPNSNQPQHF.

CDR3 protein: CASPRRGDTGELFF. The CDR3, as DNA: TGTGCCAGTCCTAGGCGGGGGGACACCGGGGAGCTGTTTTTT. This sequence joins TRBV6-5 and TRBJ2-2; 8 bases agree with TRBD2. Germline V gene lookup returns CDR1 MNHEY and CDR2 SVGAGI. The V segment lost 9 bases and the J segment 3 bases; nucleotides outside the gene matches: 6. The CDR3 is made up of 14 amino acids.

V gene TRBV10-3 combines with J gene TRBJ2-5, with TRBD1 matching over 7 bases. Germline-derived CDR1 and CDR2 are ENHRY and SYGVKD. Germline trimming cut 2 bases from V and 1 base from J; bases unmatched to any gene: 4. This CDR3 is built from 15 residues. The CDR3 here is CAISESTGVQETQYF. The CDR3 region has the DNA TGTGCCATCAGTGAGAGTACAGGGGTCCAAGAGACCCAGTACTTC.

This chain joins TRBV19 and TRBJ1-4, with D tentatively TRBD1 (5 bases). The CDR3 runs to 14 residues. With 8 bases removed from V and 8 bases from J, the gap between germline ends came to 18 bases. CDR1 is LNHDA, CDR2 SQIVND, per germline (reference sequence). This CDR3 reads CASRPGGADEKLFF. CDR3 in DNA: TGTGCCAGTCGCCCCGGAGGGGCGGACGAAAAACTGTTTTTT. Filled out from reference TRBV19 and TRBJ1-4, the complete variable domain reads DGGITQSPKYLFRKEGQNVTLSCEQNLNHDAMYWYRQDPGQGLRLIYYSQIVNDFQKGDIAEGYSVSREKKESFPLTVTSAQKNPTAFYLCASRPGGADEKLFFGSGTQLSVL.

This clone was found a few times. The chain links TRBV3-1 (or the pseudogene TRBV3-2) to TRBJ2-7; a possible D gene is TRBD1 (6 bases). V shed 0 bases and J shed 8 bases, with 11 bases lying between them. This CDR3 has 13 residues. CDR1 and CDR2 from the germline V gene are LGHDT and YNNKEL (reference sequence). The CDR3 DNA sequence: TGTGCCAGCAGCCAAGACCCCAGGGACAAGCAGTACTTC. This codes for CASSQDPRDKQYF.

This chain joins TRBV28 and TRBJ2-6; D is perhaps TRBD1 (5 bases). The germline V and J ends were trimmed by 6 bases and 0 bases, with 9 bases remaining between them. The length of the CDR3 is 15 residues. CDR1 and CDR2 from the germline V gene are MDHEN and SYDVKM. CDR3 protein: CASRRQFSGANVLTF. The CDR3 DNA reads as TGTGCCAGCAGACGACAGTTCTCTGGGGCCAACGTCCTGACTTTC.

In its sample, this clone was seen once. The chain recombines TRBV2 with TRBJ2-7, with 8 bases that match TRBD1. The CDR3 has 13 amino acids. Germline CDR1 SNHLY, CDR2 FYNNEI. Trimming at V came to 6 bases and at J to 2 bases, leaving 3 bases not matched to a gene. The CDR3, as DNA: TGTGCCAGCAGACGACAGGGGACCTACGAGCAGTACTTC. Residues: CASRRQGTYEQYF. Supplemented by reference TRBV2 and TRBJ2-7, the full variable domain reads EPEVTQTPSHQVTQMGQEVILRCVPISNHLYFYWYRQILGQKVEFLVSFYNNEISEKSEIFDDQFSVERPDGSNFTLKIRSTKLEDSAMYFCASRRQGTYEQYFGPGTRLTVT.

This chain joins TRBV5-6 and TRBJ2-5; TRBD1 is a possible D gene (6 bases). Germline CDR1 and CDR2: SGHDT and YYEEEE. The CDR3 totals 13 residues. Between the trimmed V and J ends, which lost 4 bases and 5 bases, there was a span of 12 bases. The CDR3 loop is CASSQGQRETQYF. In DNA form, the CDR3 reads TGTGCCAGCAGCCAAGGACAGAGGGAGACCCAGTACTTC.

CDR3 in amino acids: CAARGRQGAREQFF. The CDR3 bases are TGTGCTGCCCGAGGCCGGCAGGGGGCACGTGAGCAGTTCTTC. The chain recombines TRBV30 with TRBJ2-1; TRBD1 matches 8 bases. Germline lookup yields CDR1 GTSNPN and CDR2 SVGIG (reference sequence). The CDR3 has 14 residues.

V usage is TRBV5-6 and J usage is TRBJ2-7, with 8 bases aligning to TRBD2. V lost 0 bases, J lost 1 base, and 3 bases stayed unmatched. The CDR3 runs 15 residues. Germline V gene lookup returns CDR1 SGHDT and CDR2 YYEEEE. CDR3 amino acids: CASSLVTSGSYEQYV. CDR3 nucleotides: TGTGCCAGCAGCTTGGTTACTAGCGGATCCTACGAGCAGTACGTC.

This chain uses TRBV6-6 with TRBJ2-2; TRBD1 matches 8 bases. The germline V gene encodes CDR1 MNHNY and CDR2 SVGAGI (reference sequence). This CDR3 comprises 14 residues. Trimming cost V 6 bases and J 7 bases; bases outside gene matches: 7. The CDR3 coding sequence is TGTGCCAGCAGGGCACAGGGGGAATACGGGGAGCTGTTTTTT. Protein product: CASRAQGEYGELFF.

V is TRBV11-2 and J is TRBJ1-2; D gene unclear. The CDR3 has 13 residues. V was clipped by 2 bases and J by 4 bases, with 8 bases between them. Germline loops: CDR1 SGHAT, CDR2 FQNNGV. Written as DNA, the CDR3 is TGTGCCAGCAGCTTATTCGCGATCTATGGCTACACCTTC. It is translated as CASSLFAIYGYTF.

Here the CDR3 DNA reads TGTGCCAGCAGCTTGGAACGGGGTTTGGGGGAGACCCAGTACTTC. It encodes CASSLERGLGETQYF. The gene calls are TRBV5-6 and TRBJ2-5; D is perhaps TRBD2 (5 bases). Trimming pared 0 bases from V and 5 bases from J, leaving 14 bases between. Germline CDR1 is SGHDT and CDR2 is YYEEEE. The CDR3 contains 15 residues.

The chain carries TRBV28 and TRBJ2-1, with 10 nucleotides matching TRBD2. Germline assignment: CDR1 MDHEN and CDR2 SYDVKM. The CDR3 has 16 amino acids. J lost 7 bases, V lost 6 bases, and 12 bases had no gene match. The CDR3 bases are TGTGCCAGCAGCCCCCTTGGAGCGGGGGGGCTGAATGAGCAGTTCTTC. Amino acid sequence: CASSPLGAGGLNEQFF.

This chain links TRBV18 with TRBJ1-3; TRBD1 aligns across 8 bases. The CDR3 has 14 residues. Germline-derived CDR1 and CDR2 are KGHSH and LQKENI. The V and J ends lost 3 bases and 5 bases, in that order; junction bases with no gene match: 3. CDR3 region: CASSPDRERNTIYF. CDR3 sequence (DNA): TGTGCCAGCTCACCGGACAGGGAAAGAAACACCATATATTTT.

The chain carries TRBV4-2 and TRBJ1-5, with D possibly TRBD1 on 6 matching bases. Germline V gene lookup returns CDR1 LGHNA and CDR2 YNFKEQ. The V gene lost 1 base and the J gene lost 0 bases, with 10 bases spanning the gap. The CDR3 covers 16 residues. CDR3 bases: TGTGCCAGCAGCCAAGGGCCAGGGGCTAGCAATCAGCCCCAGCATTTT. Translation: CASSQGPGASNQPQHF.

This clone was detected a few times. J is TRBJ1-5 and V is TRBV28, with 12 bases fitting TRBD1. CDR1 is MDHEN, CDR2 SYDVKM, per germline. J gave up 7 bases and V 6 bases, and 7 bases lay outside the gene matches. This CDR3 spans 15 amino acids. Here the CDR3 reads CASRLGTGGSQPQHF. The CDR3, as DNA: TGTGCCAGCAGACTCGGGACAGGGGGCTCACAGCCCCAGCATTTT.

The J gene is TRBJ1-2, the V gene TRBV5-4, with 7 bases aligning to TRBD1. With 4 bases clipped from V and 2 bases from J, the junction kept 2 bases outside the gene matches. The CDR3 length is 13 residues. Germline V gene lookup returns CDR1 SGHNT and CDR2 YYREEE (reference sequence). CDR3 sequence reads: CASSPDRNYGYTF. CDR3 nucleotide sequence: TGTGCCAGCAGCCCGGACAGGAACTATGGCTACACCTTC. The entire variable domain, with the rest obtained from reference TRBV5-4 and TRBJ1-2, is as follows: ETGVTQSPTHLIKTRGQQVTLRCSSQSGHNTVSWYQQALGQGPQFIFQYYREEENGRGNFPPRFSGLQFPNYSSELNVNALELDDSALYLCASSPDRNYGYTFGSGTRLTVV.

The chain uses TRBV29-1 and TRBJ2-2; D may be TRBD1 (6 bases). Germline-derived CDR1 and CDR2 are SQVTM and ANQGSEA. This CDR3 is 14 amino acids long. V was clipped by 4 bases and J by 5 bases, with 14 bases between them. The CDR3 sequence is CSVVSGGFTGELFF. The CDR3 DNA follows: TGCAGCGTTGTATCTGGGGGCTTTACCGGGGAGCTGTTTTTT.

The chain is built from TRBV3-1 (or the pseudogene TRBV3-2) and TRBJ1-2; 7 positions agree with TRBD1. CDR3 length: 16 amino acids. Per germline, CDR1 LGHDT and CDR2 YNNKEL (reference sequence). The junction had 9 bases not matched to a gene; V was cut back by 4 bases and J by 1 base. This CDR3 reads CASSRQGGDLNYGYTF. The CDR3 bases are TGTGCCAGCAGCCGGCAGGGGGGCGACCTTAACTATGGCTACACCTTC.

V and J are TRBV5-4 and TRBJ2-3; 8 bases agree with TRBD2. Unmatched junction bases numbered 6, after V lost 0 bases and J lost 3 bases. The germline gives CDR1 SGHNT, CDR2 YYREEE (reference sequence). This CDR3 spans 16 amino acids. The CDR3 region is CASSLAAGGGTDTQYF. The CDR3 nucleotides are TGTGCCAGCAGCTTGGCGGCCGGCGGGGGGACAGATACGCAGTATTTT.

The chain uses TRBV19 and TRBJ1-2, with 9 positions matching TRBD1. The germline V gene encodes CDR1 LNHDA and CDR2 SQIVND (reference sequence). The trim removed 4 bases at V and 3 bases at J, leaving 6 bases unmatched. The CDR3 is 15 residues long. For the CDR3, the DNA is TGTGCCAGTAGTACCAGGGGACAGGGCGACTATGGCTACACCTTC. It specifies CASSTRGQGDYGYTF.

The V call is TRBV18, the J call TRBJ1-2, with TRBD1 identical over 8 bases. The CDR3 consists of 13 residues. The ends lost 4 bases at V and 8 bases at J; junction bases unmatched: 6. Germline CDR1 is KGHSH and CDR2 is LQKENI. The CDR3 DNA sequence: TGTGCCAGCTCACAACCGACAGGGGAGGGCTACACCTTC. This sequence encodes CASSQPTGEGYTF.

The chain combines TRBV5-4 with TRBJ2-7; TRBD1 matches at 8 bases. CDR3 length equals 15 residues. Trimming removed 0 bases from V and 3 bases from J; junction bases left unmatched: 5. Germline V gene data show CDR1 as SGHNT and CDR2 as YYREEE (reference sequence). The CDR3 DNA reads as TGTGCCAGCAGCTTGGCAGGGACAGGTGTCTACGAGCAGTACTTC. Amino acids: CASSLAGTGVYEQYF.

The chain employs TRBV28 and TRBJ1-6; a possible D gene is TRBD1 (5 bases). This CDR3 spans 15 amino acids. Trimming stripped 2 bases from V and 8 bases from J, with 13 bases between. Germline-derived CDR1 and CDR2 are MDHEN and SYDVKM. CDR3 nucleotide sequence: TGTGCCAGCAGTTTAACCGGGCGGGGGGATTCACCCCTCCACTTT. As protein: CASSLTGRGDSPLHF.

This chain connects TRBV6-2 or TRBV6-3 to TRBJ2-2; D is unclear. The germline CDR1 and CDR2 sequences are MNHEY and SVGEGT. CDR3 size: 11 residues. Trimming left V 5 bases short and J 5 bases short, with 3 bases between. CDR3: CASSRTGELFF. The CDR3 nucleotides are TGTGCCAGCAGTCGGACCGGGGAGCTGTTTTTT.

The chain has TRBV6-2 or TRBV6-3 and TRBJ1-4, with D possibly TRBD1 on 5 matching bases. CDR3 size: 14 residues. V lost 2 bases to trimming and J lost 6 bases, with 10 bases between them. Germline loops: CDR1 MNHEY, CDR2 SVGEGT. CDR3 protein: CASSYGGVDEKLFF. The CDR3 DNA sequence: TGTGCCAGCAGTTACGGAGGGGTTGATGAAAAACTGTTTTTT.

The chain links TRBV27 to TRBJ1-4; TRBD1 is a possible D gene (6 bases). The CDR3 loop spans 14 amino acids. Trimming removed 2 bases from V and 7 bases from J, with 11 bases in between. Germline V gives CDR1 MNHEY, CDR2 SMNVEV (reference sequence). CDR3 coding DNA: TGTGCCAGCAGTTTAATGGGGGCTAGTGAAAAACTGTTTTTT. It specifies CASSLMGASEKLFF. Full variable domain (rest looked up from reference TRBV27 and TRBJ1-4): EAQVTQNPRYLITVTGKKLTVTCSQNMNHEYMSWYRQDPGLGLRQIYYSMNVEVTDKGDVPEGYKVSRKEKRNFPLILESPSPNQTSLYFCASSLMGASEKLFFGSGTQLSVL.